Listed below are T cell receptor beta chains from one sample, sequenced in a study of blood T cells in healthy people across ages. A single record per CDR3 protein comes from TCRdb applying MiXCR to the 5' RACE reads. Here the sample spans some 1.5 million distinct CDR3 sequences, 28% being singletons. The material sequenced was blood. The receptors originated from a woman aged 30 to 39 in good health. The conserved cysteine and the conserved F or W are not part of the CDR3 here. Only some rows state a clone size, as once, few, many or a class for expanded clones.

cdr3_aa j_call clone_size v_call
ASSYILGTEAF TRBJ1-1 - TRBV6-6
SARGGYNQPQH TRBJ1-5 - TRBV20-1
ASSQGAAGRFVDEQY TRBJ2-7 - TRBV3-1
AISEASGGLEQY TRBJ2-7 many TRBV10-3
ASSPGAAEVKTQY TRBJ2-5 many TRBV7-2
SAETYNYGYT TRBJ1-2 - TRBV20-1
SVVHRGVINEQF TRBJ2-1 many TRBV29-1
ASSPEGRREKLF TRBJ1-4 - TRBV12-3/TRBV12-4
ASGPTGGETQY TRBJ2-5 many TRBV5-5
SASSTTGTFYEQY TRBJ2-7 - TRBV20-1
NVHRGLGTQY TRBJ2-5 - TRBV29-1
ASSLPGTGWFEQF TRBJ2-1 - TRBV6-2/TRBV6-3
ASSDYDRGGSGEQY TRBJ2-4 - TRBV25-1
ASSLVTAGYT TRBJ1-2 few TRBV12-3/TRBV12-4
ASSQVASGVNEQF TRBJ2-1 many TRBV4-1
ASSLTQGGSDNEQF TRBJ2-1 - TRBV18
ASSLAGQRDGYT TRBJ1-2 - TRBV5-1
ATSDRVGGAEKLF TRBJ1-4 - TRBV24-1
SVGRLESGELF TRBJ2-2 few TRBV29-1
ASSPRGALYGYT TRBJ1-2 few TRBV5-1
ASSPLRTGELF TRBJ2-2 few TRBV5-1
SASVGRDTEAF TRBJ1-1 few TRBV20-1